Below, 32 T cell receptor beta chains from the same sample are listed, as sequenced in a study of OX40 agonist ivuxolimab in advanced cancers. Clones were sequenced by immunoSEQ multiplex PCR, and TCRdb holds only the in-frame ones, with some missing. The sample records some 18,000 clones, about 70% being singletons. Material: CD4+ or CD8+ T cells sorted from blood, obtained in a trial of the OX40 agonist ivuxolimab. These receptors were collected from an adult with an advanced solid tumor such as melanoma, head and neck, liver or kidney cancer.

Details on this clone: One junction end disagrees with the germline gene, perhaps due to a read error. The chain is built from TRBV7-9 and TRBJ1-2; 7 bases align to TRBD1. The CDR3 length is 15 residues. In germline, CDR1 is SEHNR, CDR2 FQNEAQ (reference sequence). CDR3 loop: CASSQDEAGGYGYTF. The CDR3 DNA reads TGCGCCAGCAGCCAAGATGAGGCAGGGGGCTATGGCTACACCTTC.

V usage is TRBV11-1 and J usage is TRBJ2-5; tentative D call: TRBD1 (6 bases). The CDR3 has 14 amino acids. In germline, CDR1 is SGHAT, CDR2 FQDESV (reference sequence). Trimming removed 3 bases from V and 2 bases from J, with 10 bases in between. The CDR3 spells CASSLLQGQETQYF. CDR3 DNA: TGTGCCAGCAGCTTGTTACAGGGACAAGAGACCCAGTACTTC.

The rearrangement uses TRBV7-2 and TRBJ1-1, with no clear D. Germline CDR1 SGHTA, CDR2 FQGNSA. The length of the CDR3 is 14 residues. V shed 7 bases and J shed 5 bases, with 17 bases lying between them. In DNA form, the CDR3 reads TGTGCCAGCACCTACGGGAGCGGGGAGACTGAAGCTTTCTTT. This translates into CASTYGSGETEAFF.

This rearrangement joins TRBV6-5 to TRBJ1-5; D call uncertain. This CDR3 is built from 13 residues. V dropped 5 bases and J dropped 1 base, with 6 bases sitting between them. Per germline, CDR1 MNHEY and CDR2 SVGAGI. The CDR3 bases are TGTGCCAGCAGTCCCCTCAGCAATCAGCCCCAGCATTTT. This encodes CASSPLSNQPQHF.

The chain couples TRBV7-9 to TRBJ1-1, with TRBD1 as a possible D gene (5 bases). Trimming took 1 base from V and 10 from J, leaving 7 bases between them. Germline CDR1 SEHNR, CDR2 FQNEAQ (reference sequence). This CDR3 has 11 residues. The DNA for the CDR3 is TGTGCCAGCAGCTTAGGGGGCGTAGCTTTCTTT. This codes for CASSLGGVAFF. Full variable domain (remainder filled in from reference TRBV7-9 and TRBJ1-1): DTGVSQNPRHKITKRGQNVTFRCDPISEHNRLYWYRQTLGQGPEFLTYFQNEAQLEKSRLLSDRFSAERPKGSFSTLEIQRTEQGDSAMYLCASSLGGVAFFGQGTRLTVV.

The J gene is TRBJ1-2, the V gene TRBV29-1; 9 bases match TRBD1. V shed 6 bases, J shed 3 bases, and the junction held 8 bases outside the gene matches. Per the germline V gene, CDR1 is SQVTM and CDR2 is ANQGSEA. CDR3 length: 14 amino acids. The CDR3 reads CSVVDRGEDYGYTF. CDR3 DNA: TGCAGCGTCGTGGACAGGGGTGAGGACTATGGCTACACCTTC.

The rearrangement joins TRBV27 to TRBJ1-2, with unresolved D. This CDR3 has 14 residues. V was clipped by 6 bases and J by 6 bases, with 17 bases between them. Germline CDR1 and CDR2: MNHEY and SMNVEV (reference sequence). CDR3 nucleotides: TGTGCCAGCAGCCTGGTGGGCCCCCTGGATGGCTACACCTTC. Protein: CASSLVGPLDGYTF.

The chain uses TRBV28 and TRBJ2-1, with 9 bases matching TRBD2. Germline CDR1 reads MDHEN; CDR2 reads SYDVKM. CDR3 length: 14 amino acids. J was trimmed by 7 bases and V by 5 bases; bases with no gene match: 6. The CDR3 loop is CASSPRLAVNEQFF. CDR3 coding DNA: TGTGCCAGCAGTCCTAGACTAGCGGTTAATGAGCAGTTCTTC.

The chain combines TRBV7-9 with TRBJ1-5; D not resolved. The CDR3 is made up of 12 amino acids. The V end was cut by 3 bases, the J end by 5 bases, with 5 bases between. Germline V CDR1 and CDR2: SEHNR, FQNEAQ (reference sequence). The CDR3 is CASSFGDQPQHF. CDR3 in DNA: TGTGCCAGCAGCTTTGGGGATCAGCCCCAGCATTTT.

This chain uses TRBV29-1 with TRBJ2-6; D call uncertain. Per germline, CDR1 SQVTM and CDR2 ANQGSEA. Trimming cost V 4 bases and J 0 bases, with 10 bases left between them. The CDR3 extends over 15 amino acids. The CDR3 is CSVGSKSSGANVLTF. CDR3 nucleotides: TGCAGCGTTGGGAGCAAAAGCTCTGGGGCCAACGTCCTGACTTTC.

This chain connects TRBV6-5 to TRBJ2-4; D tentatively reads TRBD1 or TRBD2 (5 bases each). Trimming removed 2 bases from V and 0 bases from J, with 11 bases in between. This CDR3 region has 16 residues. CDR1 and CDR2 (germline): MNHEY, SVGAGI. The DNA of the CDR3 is TGTGCCAGCAGTTACGGGCGAGGGGTAGCCAAAAACATTCAGTACTTC. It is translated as CASSYGRGVAKNIQYF.

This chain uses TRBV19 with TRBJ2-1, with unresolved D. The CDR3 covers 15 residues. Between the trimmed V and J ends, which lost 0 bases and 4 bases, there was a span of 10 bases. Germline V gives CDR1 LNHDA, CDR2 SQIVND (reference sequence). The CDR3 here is CASSIEHRDYNEQFF. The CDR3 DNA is TGTGCCAGTAGTATAGAACACAGAGATTACAATGAGCAGTTCTTC.

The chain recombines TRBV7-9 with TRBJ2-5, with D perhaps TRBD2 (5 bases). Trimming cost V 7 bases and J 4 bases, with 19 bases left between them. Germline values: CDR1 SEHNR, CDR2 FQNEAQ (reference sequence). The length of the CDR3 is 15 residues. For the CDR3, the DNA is TGTGCCAGCACCACCGGCGGCACGGGGATAGAGACCCAGTACTTC. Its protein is CASTTGGTGIETQYF.

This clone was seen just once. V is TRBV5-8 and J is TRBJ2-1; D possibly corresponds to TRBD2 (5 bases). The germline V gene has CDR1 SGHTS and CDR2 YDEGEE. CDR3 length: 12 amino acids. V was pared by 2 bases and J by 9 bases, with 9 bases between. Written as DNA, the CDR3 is TGTGCCAGCAGCTTCTACGGAGGTGAGCAGTTCTTC. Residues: CASSFYGGEQFF.

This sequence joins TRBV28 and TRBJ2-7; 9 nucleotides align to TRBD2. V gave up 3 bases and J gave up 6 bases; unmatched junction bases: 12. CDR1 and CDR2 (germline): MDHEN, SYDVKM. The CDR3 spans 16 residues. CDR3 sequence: CASSLYSGRDSREQYF. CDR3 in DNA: TGTGCCAGCAGTTTGTATAGCGGGAGAGACTCCCGCGAGCAGTACTTC.

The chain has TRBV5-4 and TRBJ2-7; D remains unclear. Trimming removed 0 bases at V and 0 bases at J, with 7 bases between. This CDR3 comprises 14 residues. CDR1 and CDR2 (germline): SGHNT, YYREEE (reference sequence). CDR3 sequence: CASSLVLISYEQYF. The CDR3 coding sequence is TGTGCCAGCAGCTTGGTGCTTATCTCCTACGAGCAGTACTTC.

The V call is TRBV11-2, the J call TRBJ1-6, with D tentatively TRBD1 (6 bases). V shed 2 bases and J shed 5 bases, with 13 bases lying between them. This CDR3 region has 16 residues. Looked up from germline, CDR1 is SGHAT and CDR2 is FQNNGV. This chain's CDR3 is CASSLSQDRHNSPLHF. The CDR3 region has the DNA TGTGCCAGCAGCTTAAGCCAAGACAGGCATAATTCACCCCTCCACTTT.

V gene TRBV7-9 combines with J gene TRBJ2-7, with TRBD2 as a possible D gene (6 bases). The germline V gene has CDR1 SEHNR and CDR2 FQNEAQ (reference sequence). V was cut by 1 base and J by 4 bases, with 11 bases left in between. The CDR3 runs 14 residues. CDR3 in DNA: TGTGCCAGCAGCTTAGGGGGAGGAGAATACGAGCAGTACTTC. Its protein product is CASSLGGGEYEQYF.

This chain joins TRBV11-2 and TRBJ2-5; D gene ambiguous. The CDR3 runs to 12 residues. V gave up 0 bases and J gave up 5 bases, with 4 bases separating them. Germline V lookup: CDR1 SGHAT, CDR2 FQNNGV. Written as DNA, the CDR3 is TGTGCCAGCAGCTTAGATTCGGAGACCCAGTACTTC. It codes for CASSLDSETQYF.

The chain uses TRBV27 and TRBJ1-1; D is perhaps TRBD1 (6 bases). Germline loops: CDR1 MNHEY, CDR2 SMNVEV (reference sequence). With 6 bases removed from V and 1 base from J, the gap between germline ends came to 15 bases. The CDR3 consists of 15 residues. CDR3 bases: TGTGCCAGCAGCCCCTGGGGAGGGGGGAACACTGAAGCTTTCTTT. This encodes CASSPWGGGNTEAFF.

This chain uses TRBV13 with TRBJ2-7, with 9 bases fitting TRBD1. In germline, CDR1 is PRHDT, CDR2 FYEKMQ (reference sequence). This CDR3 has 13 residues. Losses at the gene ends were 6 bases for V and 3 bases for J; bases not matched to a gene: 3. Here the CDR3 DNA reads TGTGCCAGCAGTGAGGGACAGGGCTACGAGCAGTACTTC. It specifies CASSEGQGYEQYF.

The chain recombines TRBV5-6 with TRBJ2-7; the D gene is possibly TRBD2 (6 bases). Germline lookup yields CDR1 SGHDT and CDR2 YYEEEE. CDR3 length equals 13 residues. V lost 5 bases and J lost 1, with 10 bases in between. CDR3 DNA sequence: TGTGCCAGCAGGTGGACTAATTCCTACGAGCAGTACTTC. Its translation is CASRWTNSYEQYF.

The chain's CDR3 is CASSVSGDGNTIYF. CDR3 nucleotide sequence: TGTGCCAGCAGCGTGTCAGGGGATGGAAACACCATATATTTT. The J gene is TRBJ1-3, the V gene TRBV9, with TRBD1 as a possible D gene (6 bases). From germline, CDR1 is SGDLS and CDR2 YYNGEE. With 2 bases removed from V and 3 bases from J, the gap between germline ends came to 9 bases. The CDR3 consists of 14 residues.

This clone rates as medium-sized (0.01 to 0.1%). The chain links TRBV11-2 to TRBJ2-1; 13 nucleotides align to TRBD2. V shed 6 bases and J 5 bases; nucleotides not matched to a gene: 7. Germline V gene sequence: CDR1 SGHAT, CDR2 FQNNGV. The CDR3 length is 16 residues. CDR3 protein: CASRRTSGSYHNEQFF. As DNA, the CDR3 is TGTGCCAGCAGACGGACTAGCGGGAGTTACCACAATGAGCAGTTCTTC.

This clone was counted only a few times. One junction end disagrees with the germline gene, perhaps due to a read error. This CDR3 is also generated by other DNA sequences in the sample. CDR3 sequence: CASSQDPDQETQYF. The CDR3, as DNA: TGTGCCAGCAGCCAAGACCCGGACCAAGAGACCCAGTACTTC. The chain has TRBV4-1 and TRBJ2-5; D gene uncertain. CDR1 is MGHRA and CDR2 is YSYEKL in the germline V gene. The CDR3 totals 14 residues.

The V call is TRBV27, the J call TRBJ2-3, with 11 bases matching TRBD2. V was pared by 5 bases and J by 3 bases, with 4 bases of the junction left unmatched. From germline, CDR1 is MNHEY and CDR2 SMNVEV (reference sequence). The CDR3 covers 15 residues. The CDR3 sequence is CASSLGLAETDTQYF. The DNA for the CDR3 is TGTGCCAGCAGTCTGGGACTAGCGGAAACAGATACGCAGTATTTT.

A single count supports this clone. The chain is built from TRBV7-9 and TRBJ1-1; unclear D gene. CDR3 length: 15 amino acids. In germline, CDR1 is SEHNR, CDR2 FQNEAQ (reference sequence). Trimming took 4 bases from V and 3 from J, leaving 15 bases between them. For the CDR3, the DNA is TGTGCCAGCAGCTCAGTTCGGGAGACGGACACTGAAGCTTTCTTT. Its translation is CASSSVRETDTEAFF.

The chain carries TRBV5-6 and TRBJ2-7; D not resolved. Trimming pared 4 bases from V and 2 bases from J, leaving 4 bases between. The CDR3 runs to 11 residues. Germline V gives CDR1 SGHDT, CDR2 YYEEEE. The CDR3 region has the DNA TGTGCCAGCAGCCACGCCTACGAGCAGTACTTC. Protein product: CASSHAYEQYF.

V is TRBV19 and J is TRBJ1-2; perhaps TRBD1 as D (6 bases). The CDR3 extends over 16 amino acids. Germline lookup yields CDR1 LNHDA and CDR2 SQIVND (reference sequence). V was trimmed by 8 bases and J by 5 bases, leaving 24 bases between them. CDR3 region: CASSTMDRALGYGYTF. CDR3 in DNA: TGTGCCAGTTCCACCATGGACAGAGCTCTGGGGTATGGCTACACCTTC.

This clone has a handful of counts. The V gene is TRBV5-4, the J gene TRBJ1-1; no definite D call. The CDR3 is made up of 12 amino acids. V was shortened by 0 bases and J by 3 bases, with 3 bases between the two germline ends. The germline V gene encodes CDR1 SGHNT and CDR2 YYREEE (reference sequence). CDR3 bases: TGTGCCAGCAGCTTGGGAGACACTGAAGCTTTCTTT. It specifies CASSLGDTEAFF.

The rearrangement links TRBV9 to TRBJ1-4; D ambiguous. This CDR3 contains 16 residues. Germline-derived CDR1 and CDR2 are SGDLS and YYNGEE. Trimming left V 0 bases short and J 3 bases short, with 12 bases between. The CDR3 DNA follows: TGTGCCAGCAGCGTAGTGGGCGGAGGGCCTAATGAAAAACTGTTTTTT. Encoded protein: CASSVVGGGPNEKLFF.

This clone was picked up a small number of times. CDR3 DNA: TGTGCCAGCAGCCCAAGAGGACTAGCGGGACCCCACGAGCAGTACTTC. As protein: CASSPRGLAGPHEQYF. V usage is TRBV5-4 and J usage is TRBJ2-7; 12 nucleotides agree with TRBD2. This CDR3 is built from 16 residues. Germline CDR1 reads SGHNT; CDR2 reads YYREEE (reference sequence). V was clipped by 4 bases and J by 5 bases; unmatched bases: 10.